The clone carrying this T cell receptor (beta chain) was detected only a few times. Its antigen is as yet unknown. How the authors handled the data: A productive frequency of 2.59 x 10-5 was the lowest detectable. Sequencing was performed with immunoSEQ multiplex PCR; in TCRdb, only in-frame clones are kept and a portion is missing. V and J calls and clone size come straight from that table; D and trimming were deduced from the DNA. The sample holds approximately 25,000 clones; just under 75% are singletons and the top ten take 8% to 10%. The CDR3 length is 14 residues. The germline CDR1 and CDR2 sequences are SGHDT and YYEEEE. With V trimmed by 5 bases and J by 7 bases, 8 bases remained unmatched. This sample is part of a study of STAT5B mutations in CD4+ large granular lymphocyte leukemia. Findings of the study overall: 8/27 top patient clones versus 2/35 control clones were TRBV06-family. Main leukemic clonotypes were patient-specific, but around 25% appeared at low frequency elsewhere.

This TCR was recovered from a human donor in good health. The chain employs TRBV5-6 and TRBJ1-4; 7 nucleotides agree with TRBD1. Material for sequencing was CD4+ T cells from blood buffy coats. The CDR3 DNA sequence: TGTGCCAGCAGTTATCGACAGGGAAGTGAAAAACTGTTTTTT. This gives the protein CASSYRQGSEKLFF. Based on the CDR3 plus reference TRBV5-6 and TRBJ1-4, the full variable domain is DAGVTQSPTHLIKTRGQQVTLRCSPKSGHDTVSWYQQALGQGPQFIFQYYEEEERQRGNFPDRFSGHQFPNYSSELNVNALLLGDSALYLCASSYRQGSEKLFFGSGTQLSVL.